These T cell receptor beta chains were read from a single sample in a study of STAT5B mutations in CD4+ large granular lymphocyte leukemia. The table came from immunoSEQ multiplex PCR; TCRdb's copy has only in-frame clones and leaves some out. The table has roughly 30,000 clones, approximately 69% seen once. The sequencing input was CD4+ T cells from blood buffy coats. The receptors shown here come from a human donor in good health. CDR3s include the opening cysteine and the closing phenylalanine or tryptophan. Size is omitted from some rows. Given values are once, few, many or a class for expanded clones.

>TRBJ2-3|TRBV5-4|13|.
CASSLESADTQYF
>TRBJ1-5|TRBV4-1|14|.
CASSQLTEYQPQHF
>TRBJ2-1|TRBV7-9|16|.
CASSPVAGENYNEQFF
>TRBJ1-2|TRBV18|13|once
CASSPTGNYGYTF
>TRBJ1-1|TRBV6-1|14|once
CASRDTILNTEAFF
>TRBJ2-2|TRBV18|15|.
CASSPRAGNTGELFF
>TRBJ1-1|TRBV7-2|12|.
CASSRSPTEAFF
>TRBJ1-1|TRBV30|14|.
CAWRVTGRNTEAFF
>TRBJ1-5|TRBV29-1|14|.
CSVADRGGNQPQHF
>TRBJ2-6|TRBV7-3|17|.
CASSPDRALSGANVLTF
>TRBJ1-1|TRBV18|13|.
CASSSAGNTEAFF
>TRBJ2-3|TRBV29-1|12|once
CSADRGTDTQYF
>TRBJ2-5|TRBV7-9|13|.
CASSLFRQETQYF
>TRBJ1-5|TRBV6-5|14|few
CASSYTWDNQPQHF
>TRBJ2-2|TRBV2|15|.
CASSESASGIGELFF
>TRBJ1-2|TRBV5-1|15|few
CASSSGQGPNYGYTF
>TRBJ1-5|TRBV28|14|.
CASSLGQGTQPQHF
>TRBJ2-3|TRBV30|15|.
CAWSSSGGGPHTQYF
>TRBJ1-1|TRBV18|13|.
CASSPTGDPEAFF
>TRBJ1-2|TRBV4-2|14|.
CASSQDSGNRGYTF